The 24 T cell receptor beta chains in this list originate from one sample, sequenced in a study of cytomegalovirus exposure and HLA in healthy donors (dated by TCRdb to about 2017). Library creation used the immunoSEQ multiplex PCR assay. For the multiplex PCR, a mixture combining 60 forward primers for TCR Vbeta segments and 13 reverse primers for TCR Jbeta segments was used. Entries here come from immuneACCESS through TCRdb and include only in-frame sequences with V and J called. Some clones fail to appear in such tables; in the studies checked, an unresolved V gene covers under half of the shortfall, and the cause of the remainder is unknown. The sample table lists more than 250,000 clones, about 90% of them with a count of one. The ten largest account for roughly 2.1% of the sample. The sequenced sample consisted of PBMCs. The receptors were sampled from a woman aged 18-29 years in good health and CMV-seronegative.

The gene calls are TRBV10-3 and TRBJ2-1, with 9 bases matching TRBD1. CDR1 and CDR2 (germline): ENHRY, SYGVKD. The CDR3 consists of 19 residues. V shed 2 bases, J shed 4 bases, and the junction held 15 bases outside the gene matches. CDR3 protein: CAISEGETGTGILYNEQFF. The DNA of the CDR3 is TGTGCCATCAGTGAGGGAGAAACCGGGACAGGGATCCTATACAATGAGCAGTTCTTC.

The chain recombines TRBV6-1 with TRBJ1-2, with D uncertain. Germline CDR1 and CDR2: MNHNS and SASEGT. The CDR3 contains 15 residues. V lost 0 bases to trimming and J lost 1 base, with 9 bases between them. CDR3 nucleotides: TGTGCCAGCAGTGAAGCGGTCGGGATTAACTATGGCTACACCTTC. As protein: CASSEAVGINYGYTF.

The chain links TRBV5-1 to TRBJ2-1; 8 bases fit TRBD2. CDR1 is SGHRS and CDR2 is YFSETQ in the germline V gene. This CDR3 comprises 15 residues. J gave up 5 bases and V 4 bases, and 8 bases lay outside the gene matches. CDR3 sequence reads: CASSLGTRTDNEQFF. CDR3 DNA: TGCGCCAGCAGCCTTGGGACTAGGACCGACAATGAGCAGTTCTTC.

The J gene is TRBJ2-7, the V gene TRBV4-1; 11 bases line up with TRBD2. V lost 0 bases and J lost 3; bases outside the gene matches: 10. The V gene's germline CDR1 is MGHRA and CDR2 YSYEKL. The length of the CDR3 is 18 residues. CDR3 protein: CASSQEALAGGWNYEQYF. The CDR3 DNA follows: TGCGCCAGCAGCCAAGAGGCCTTAGCGGGGGGGTGGAACTACGAGCAGTACTTC.

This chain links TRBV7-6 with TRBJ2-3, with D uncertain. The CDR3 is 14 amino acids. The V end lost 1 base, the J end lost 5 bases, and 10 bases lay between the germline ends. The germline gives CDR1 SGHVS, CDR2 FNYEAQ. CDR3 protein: CASSLVGGEDTQYF. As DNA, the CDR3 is TGTGCCAGCAGCTTAGTAGGCGGCGAAGATACGCAGTATTTT.

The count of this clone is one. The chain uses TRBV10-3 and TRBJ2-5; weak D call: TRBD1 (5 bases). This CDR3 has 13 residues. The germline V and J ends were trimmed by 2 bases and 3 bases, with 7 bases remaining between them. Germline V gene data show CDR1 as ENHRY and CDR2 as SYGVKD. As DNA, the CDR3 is TGTGCCATCAGTGAGGTCAGGGAAGAGACCCAGTACTTC. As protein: CAISEVREETQYF.

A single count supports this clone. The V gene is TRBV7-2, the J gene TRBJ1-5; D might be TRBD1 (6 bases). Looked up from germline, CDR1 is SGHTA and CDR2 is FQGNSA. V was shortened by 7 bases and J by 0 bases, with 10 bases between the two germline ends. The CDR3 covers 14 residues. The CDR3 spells CASTSGVSNQPQHF. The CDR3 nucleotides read TGTGCCAGCACCTCAGGGGTTAGCAATCAGCCCCAGCATTTT.

CDR3 coding DNA: TGCAGCGGTACGACAGGGGGAAGCACTGAAGCTTTCTTT. Translation: CSGTTGGSTEAFF. This chain uses TRBV29-1 with TRBJ1-1; 9 bases fit TRBD1. In germline, CDR1 is SQVTM, CDR2 ANQGSEA. V shed 7 bases and J 4 bases; nucleotides not matched to a gene: 7. This CDR3 contains 13 residues.

CDR3 in amino acids: CASKHRANQPQHF. The CDR3 nucleotides read TGTGCCAGTAAGCACAGGGCTAATCAGCCCCAGCATTTT. This chain joins TRBV19 and TRBJ1-5; weak D call: TRBD1 (6 bases). V was pared by 7 bases and J by 4 bases, with 11 bases between. CDR1 and CDR2 from the germline V gene are LNHDA and SQIVND (reference sequence). CDR3 length: 13 residues.

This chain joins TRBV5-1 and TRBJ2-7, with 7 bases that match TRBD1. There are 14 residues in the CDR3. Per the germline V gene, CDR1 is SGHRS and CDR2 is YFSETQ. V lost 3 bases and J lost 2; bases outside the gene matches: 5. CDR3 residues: CASSSGQDPYEQYF. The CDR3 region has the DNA TGCGCCAGCAGCTCCGGACAGGACCCCTACGAGCAGTACTTC. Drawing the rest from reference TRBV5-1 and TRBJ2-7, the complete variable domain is KAGVTQTPRYLIKTRGQQVTLSCSPISGHRSVSWYQQTPGQGLQFLFEYFSETQRNKGNFPGRFSGRQFSNSRSEMNVSTLELGDSALYLCASSSGQDPYEQYFGPGTRLTVT.

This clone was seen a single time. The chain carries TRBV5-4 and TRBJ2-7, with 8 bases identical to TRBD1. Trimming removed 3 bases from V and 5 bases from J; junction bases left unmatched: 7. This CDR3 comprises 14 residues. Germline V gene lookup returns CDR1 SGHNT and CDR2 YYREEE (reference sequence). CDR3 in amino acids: CASSWNRGLNEQYF. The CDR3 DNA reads TGTGCCAGCAGCTGGAACAGGGGGTTGAACGAGCAGTACTTC.

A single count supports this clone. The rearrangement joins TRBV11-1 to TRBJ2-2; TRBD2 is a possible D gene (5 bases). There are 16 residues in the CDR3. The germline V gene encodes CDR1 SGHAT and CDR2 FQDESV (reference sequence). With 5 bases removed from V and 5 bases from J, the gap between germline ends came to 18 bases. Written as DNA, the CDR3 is TGTGCCAGCAGCCCATCACGGCGGGCCAGAACCGGGGAGCTGTTTTTT. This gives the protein CASSPSRRARTGELFF.

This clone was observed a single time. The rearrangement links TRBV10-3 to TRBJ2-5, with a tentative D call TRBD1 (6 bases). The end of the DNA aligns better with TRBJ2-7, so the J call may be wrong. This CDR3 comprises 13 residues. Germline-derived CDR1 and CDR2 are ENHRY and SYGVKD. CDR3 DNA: TGTGCCATCAGCGGTGACAGGACCTACGAGCAGTACTTC. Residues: CAISGDRTYEQYF.

CDR3 protein: CASGLVGGALAGGETQYF. The DNA for the CDR3 is TGTGCTAGTGGTTTGGTAGGGGGAGCCTTAGCGGGGGGAGAGACCCAGTACTTC. This chain uses TRBV12-5 with TRBJ2-5; 10 bases are a match to TRBD2. CDR3 length: 18 residues. Per the germline V gene, CDR1 is LGHNT and CDR2 is FRNRAP. J gave up 4 bases and V 0 bases, and 11 bases lay outside the gene matches.

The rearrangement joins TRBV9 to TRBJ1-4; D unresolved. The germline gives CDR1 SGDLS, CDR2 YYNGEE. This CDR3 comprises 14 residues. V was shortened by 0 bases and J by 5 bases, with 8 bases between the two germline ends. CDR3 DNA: TGTGCCAGCAGCGTAGGAGGGTGGAATGAAAAACTGTTTTTT. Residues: CASSVGGWNEKLFF.

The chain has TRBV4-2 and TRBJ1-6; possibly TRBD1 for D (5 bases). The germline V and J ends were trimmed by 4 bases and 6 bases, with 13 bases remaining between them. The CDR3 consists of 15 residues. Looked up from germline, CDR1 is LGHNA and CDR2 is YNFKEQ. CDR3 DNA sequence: TGTGCCAGCAGCCTCGAACAGGCCCCTAATTCACCCCTCCACTTT. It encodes CASSLEQAPNSPLHF.

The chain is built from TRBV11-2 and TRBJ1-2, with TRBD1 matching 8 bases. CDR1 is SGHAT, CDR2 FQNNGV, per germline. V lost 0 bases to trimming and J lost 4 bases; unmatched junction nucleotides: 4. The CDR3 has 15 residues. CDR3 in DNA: TGTGCCAGCAGCTTAGACGGACAGGGCAGCTATGGCTACACCTTC. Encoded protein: CASSLDGQGSYGYTF.

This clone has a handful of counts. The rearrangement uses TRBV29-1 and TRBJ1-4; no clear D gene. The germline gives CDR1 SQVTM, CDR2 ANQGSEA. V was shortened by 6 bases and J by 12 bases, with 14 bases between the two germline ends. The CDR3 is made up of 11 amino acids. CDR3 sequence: CSVIKESELFF. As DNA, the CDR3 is TGCAGCGTGATCAAGGAGAGTGAACTGTTTTTT.

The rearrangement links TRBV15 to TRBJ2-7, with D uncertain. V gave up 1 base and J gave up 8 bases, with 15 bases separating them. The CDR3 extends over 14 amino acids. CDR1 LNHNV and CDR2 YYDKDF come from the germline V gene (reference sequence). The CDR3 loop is CATSRASERVQQYF. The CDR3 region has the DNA TGTGCCACCAGCAGAGCCTCAGAACGGGTTCAGCAGTACTTC. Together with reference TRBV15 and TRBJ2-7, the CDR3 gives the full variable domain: DAMVIQNPRYQVTQFGKPVTLSCSQTLNHNVMYWYQQKSSQAPKLLFHYYDKDFNNEADTPDNFQSRRPNTSFCFLDIRSPGLGDTAMYLCATSRASERVQQYFGPGTRLTVT.

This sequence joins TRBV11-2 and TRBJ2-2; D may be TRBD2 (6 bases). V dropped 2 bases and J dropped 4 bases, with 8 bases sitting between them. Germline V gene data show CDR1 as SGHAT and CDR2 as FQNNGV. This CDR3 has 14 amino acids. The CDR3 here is CASSLIGGTGELFF. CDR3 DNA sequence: TGTGCCAGCAGCTTAATCGGGGGCACCGGGGAGCTGTTTTTT.

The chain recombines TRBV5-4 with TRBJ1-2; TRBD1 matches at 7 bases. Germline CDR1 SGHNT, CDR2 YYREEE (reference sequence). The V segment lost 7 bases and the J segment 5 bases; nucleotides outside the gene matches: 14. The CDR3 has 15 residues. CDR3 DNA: TGTGCCAGCGGCCGGACAGGCCTAGAAGCTTATGGCTACACCTTC. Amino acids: CASGRTGLEAYGYTF.

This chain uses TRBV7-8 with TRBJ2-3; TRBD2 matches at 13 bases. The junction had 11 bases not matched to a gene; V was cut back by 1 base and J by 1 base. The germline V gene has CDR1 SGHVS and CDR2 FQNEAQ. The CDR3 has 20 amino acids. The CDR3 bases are TGTGCCAGCAGCTTAGTGTGGGGGACTAGCGGGGCCGATGGCACAGATACGCAGTATTTT. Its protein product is CASSLVWGTSGADGTDTQYF.

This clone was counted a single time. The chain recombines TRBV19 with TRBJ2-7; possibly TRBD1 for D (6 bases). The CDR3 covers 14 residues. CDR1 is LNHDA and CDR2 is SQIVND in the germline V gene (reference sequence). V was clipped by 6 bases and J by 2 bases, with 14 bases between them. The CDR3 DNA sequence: TGTGCCAGTAGGCGACAGGAAAACACCTACGAGCAGTACTTC. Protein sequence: CASRRQENTYEQYF. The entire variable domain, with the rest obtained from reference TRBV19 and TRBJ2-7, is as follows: DGGITQSPKYLFRKEGQNVTLSCEQNLNHDAMYWYRQDPGQGLRLIYYSQIVNDFQKGDIAEGYSVSREKKESFPLTVTSAQKNPTAFYLCASRRQENTYEQYFGPGTRLTVT.

CDR3 amino acids: CASSPRPGTGGRSYEQYF. Here the CDR3 DNA reads TGTGCCAGCAGCCCCCGTCCGGGAACAGGGGGCCGCTCCTACGAGCAGTACTTC. The chain employs TRBV9 and TRBJ2-7; TRBD1 aligns across 9 bases. CDR3 length equals 18 residues. Germline V CDR1 and CDR2: SGDLS, YYNGEE. The J segment lost 0 bases and the V segment lost 4 bases, leaving 14 bases of the junction unmatched.